The rows below give T cell receptor beta chains drawn from one sample of a study of T cell responses to AZD1222 COVID-19 vaccine. The method was immunoSEQ multiplex PCR; TCRdb's version includes in-frame clones alone and lacks a portion of them. The sample records roughly 100,000 clones, roughly 87% being singletons. The input for sequencing was peripheral blood, taken on day 0 of AZD1222 vaccination. These receptors originate from an adult in good health. Each CDR3 is given with its conserved first and last residue. Clone size is stated in some rows and not others, as once, few, many or a class when expanded.

cdr3_length v_call clone_size cdr3_aa
18 TRBV14 - CASSLLPGLAGGYNEQFF
15 TRBV13 - CASSPGLAGGVEQFF
12 TRBV4-1 - CASSQERNQAFF
13 TRBV6-5 - CASSYSKTDTQYF
14 TRBV6-2/TRBV6-3 - CASSYAAVYTEAFF
14 TRBV6-5 - CASSPLGAGTEAFF
14 TRBV9 - CASSPLTGGLGYTF
11 TRBV12-3/TRBV12-4 once CAAEDSYGYTF
14 TRBV15 - CATSRDSGQGVQYF
16 TRBV10-3 - CAISDRQGATGTEAFF
15 TRBV28 - CASSFPNVGSGKLFF
15 TRBV7-9 - CASSLEDGLTYGYTF
17 TRBV7-9 once CASSFGTGATGNQPQHF
14 TRBV19 - CASGAGATNEKLFF
15 TRBV5-1 - CASSATGQMNTEAFF
17 TRBV6-1 - CASSDEAGTDYNSPLHF
18 TRBV5-4 - CASSSGLAGDKYQETQYF
17 TRBV6-4 few CASSDSAQGFDTGELFF
15 TRBV6-1 once CASSDPGGVLDTQYF
15 TRBV5-6 - CASSRGLQVGETQYF
15 TRBV5-6 - CASSLNGQPLSGYTF
12 TRBV6-6 - CASSPFAQPQHF
12 TRBV2 - CARRQVAGELFF
15 TRBV7-2 - CASSPLTGRNQPQHF
14 TRBV28 - CASSPRPYTGELFF
14 TRBV10-3 - CAISEGSGTQPQHF
15 TRBV30 once CAWSVKMWPSGELFF
14 TRBV20-1 - CSASRLLGNQPQHF
15 TRBV7-6 - CASSPGAGANYGYTF
15 TRBV6-5 - CASSYGLGHNQPQHF
14 TRBV27 - CATSTGFGNQPQHF
17 TRBV7-6 - CASSPQTGRFGSGELFF
17 TRBV4-1 - CASSQLDMGLSGNTIYF
15 TRBV6-5 - CASSYPRGHVYGYTF
12 TRBV2 - CASSDGHYGYTF
15 TRBV7-2 - CASSLYSPGTDTQYF
17 TRBV11-2 - CASSSVRGGRSTDTQYF
11 TRBV20-1 - CSATSTYGYTF
11 TRBV30 - CAWSSFDEQFF
14 TRBV14 - CASSHWTTSYEQYF
15 TRBV5-1 - CASSNPQTGQGLNTF
14 TRBV5-1 - CASQLQGFTGELFF
18 TRBV6-4 - CASSPIGRRRPTNQPQHF
16 TRBV7-3 - CASSPDGGTGVNEQFF
13 TRBV5-4 - CASSTWGPGEQFF
16 TRBV5-1 - CASNPNVMGANYGYTF
12 TRBV23-1 - CASSRENTEAFF
19 TRBV5-4 - CASSPTGTSGGAGTHEQYF
14 TRBV3-1/TRBV3-2 - CASSRGGVADTQYF
15 TRBV20-1 - CSASEGAARNQPQHF
14 TRBV19 - CASTEDVLSYEQYF
15 TRBV3-1/TRBV3-2 - CASSQEWGFTDTQYF
12 TRBV14 - CASSQSGRRAFF
16 TRBV2 - CASSAVRGPGGWALHF